The next 26 T cell receptor beta chains were all read from a single sample in a study of control samples from healthy donors and cancer patients. Produced via immunoSEQ multiplex PCR; TCRdb's table is partial and in-frame only. Of 110,000 to 150,000 clones listed, more than 90% were seen once; the top ten hold approximately 10%. The sequencing input was blood. These receptors came from a man aged 25-45 years in good health.

This clone has only one observation. The CDR3 is CATKSGREYNEQFF. DNA for the CDR3: TGTGCCACCAAGAGCGGGAGGGAGTACAATGAGCAGTTCTTC. J is TRBJ2-1 and V is TRBV15; TRBD2 aligns across 10 bases. The V segment lost 7 bases and the J segment 4 bases; nucleotides outside the gene matches: 4. Germline CDR1 LNHNV, CDR2 YYDKDF (reference sequence). CDR3 length equals 14 residues.

This clone was picked up one time. The V and J genes are TRBV29-1 and TRBJ1-1; 9 bases agree with TRBD1. The V and J ends lost 5 bases and 5 bases, in that order; junction bases with no gene match: 9. Germline values: CDR1 SQVTM, CDR2 ANQGSEA. The CDR3 extends over 14 amino acids. The CDR3 loop is CSVLTGGAGTEAFF. Here the CDR3 DNA reads TGCAGCGTTCTTACAGGGGGCGCGGGAACTGAAGCTTTCTTT.

This chain connects TRBV2 to TRBJ2-2; TRBD2 matches 11 bases. V dropped 7 bases and J dropped 4; count of bases not matched to a gene: 5. The CDR3 is made up of 15 amino acids. The germline CDR1 and CDR2 sequences are SNHLY and FYNNEI. CDR3: CASKGLAGPTGELFF. CDR3 DNA sequence: TGTGCCAGCAAAGGACTAGCGGGTCCCACCGGGGAGCTGTTTTTT.

The CDR3 sequence is CASSSPQRRPGNEQFF. The CDR3 nucleotides are TGTGCCAGCAGCTCTCCCCAGAGAAGACCGGGGAATGAGCAGTTCTTC. The chain is built from TRBV9 and TRBJ2-1; D possibly corresponds to TRBD2 (5 bases). The CDR3 length is 16 residues. The germline V and J ends were trimmed by 4 bases and 7 bases, with 21 bases remaining between them. Germline CDR1 and CDR2: SGDLS and YYNGEE.

This chain connects TRBV27 to TRBJ2-1; maybe TRBD1 (6 bases). Deletions cut 5 bases from V and 2 bases from J, with 13 bases between. Germline V gives CDR1 MNHEY, CDR2 SMNVEV (reference sequence). This CDR3 has 15 residues. For the CDR3, the DNA is TGTGCCAGCAGTGTCCGAGAGGGGGCCTACAATGAGCAGTTCTTC. Translated: CASSVREGAYNEQFF.

The chain carries TRBV30 and TRBJ1-1, with unresolved D. CDR1 is GTSNPN, CDR2 SVGIG, per germline (reference sequence). Trimming left V 1 base short and J 3 bases short, with 18 bases between. This CDR3 contains 16 residues. The DNA for the CDR3 is TGTGCCTGGAGTGGGGGAGGGCTGGTCGGAGACACTGAAGCTTTCTTT. Protein sequence: CAWSGGGLVGDTEAFF.

V is TRBV15 and J is TRBJ1-1; 7 nucleotides match TRBD1. The CDR3 covers 18 residues. From germline, CDR1 is LNHNV and CDR2 YYDKDF (reference sequence). V dropped 0 bases and J dropped 0; count of bases not matched to a gene: 10. The CDR3 protein is CATSRETRGSLMNTEAFF. The CDR3, as DNA: TGTGCCACCAGCAGAGAAACCAGGGGGTCTCTTATGAACACTGAAGCTTTCTTT.

V usage is TRBV2 and J usage is TRBJ1-1; D not resolved. The CDR3 is 12 residues long. Trimming took off 8 bases at V and 4 bases at J, with 11 bases between the two ends. CDR1 and CDR2 from the germline V gene are SNHLY and FYNNEI. The CDR3, as DNA: TGTGCCAGCGGTGGGAAGGGCACTGAAGCTTTCTTT. Protein product: CASGGKGTEAFF.

The chain joins TRBV6-5 to TRBJ1-2; TRBD1 matches at 10 bases. Germline values: CDR1 MNHEY, CDR2 SVGAGI. The CDR3 spans 14 residues. Losses at the gene ends were 6 bases for V and 4 bases for J; bases not matched to a gene: 5. This chain's CDR3 is CASRGQGYVYGYTF. The CDR3 DNA reads as TGTGCCAGCAGGGGACAGGGGTACGTCTATGGCTACACCTTC.

This sequence joins TRBV28 and TRBJ1-3; 11 bases align to TRBD1. With 3 bases clipped from V and 5 bases from J, the junction kept 3 bases outside the gene matches. Germline lookup yields CDR1 MDHEN and CDR2 SYDVKM. The length of the CDR3 is 15 residues. As DNA, the CDR3 is TGTGCCAGCAGTTTGCGGACAGGGGGCAGAAACACCATATATTTT. Translation gives CASSLRTGGRNTIYF.

V usage is TRBV30 and J usage is TRBJ1-2; the match to TRBD1 covers 7 bases. V was clipped by 2 bases and J by 7 bases; unmatched bases: 7. The CDR3 runs 13 residues. Germline-derived CDR1 and CDR2 are GTSNPN and SVGIG (reference sequence). The CDR3 DNA reads as TGTGCCTGGAGTCATACAGGGGAGACTGGCTACACCTTC. The encoded protein is CAWSHTGETGYTF.

The rearrangement joins TRBV30 to TRBJ2-5, with TRBD2 matching 8 bases. The CDR3 length is 14 residues. Per germline, CDR1 GTSNPN and CDR2 SVGIG (reference sequence). J was trimmed by 6 bases and V by 7 bases; bases with no gene match: 13. In DNA, the CDR3 is TGTGCCTCCCAAGCGGGAGACAGTTCAAAGACCCAGTACTTC. It specifies CASQAGDSSKTQYF.

The gene calls are TRBV6-5 and TRBJ2-5; tentatively, D is TRBD1 (5 bases). The germline CDR1 and CDR2 sequences are MNHEY and SVGAGI. The CDR3 has 13 residues. Trimming cost V 7 bases and J 5 bases, with 14 bases left between them. CDR3: CASKAGPLETQYF. CDR3 nucleotide sequence: TGTGCCAGCAAGGCAGGGCCATTGGAGACCCAGTACTTC.

The CDR3 nucleotides are TGTGCCTGGAGTGTTACCAAACAGGGGGTCCGTCATTCACCCCTCCACTTT. This encodes CAWSVTKQGVRHSPLHF. This chain uses TRBV30 with TRBJ1-6, with TRBD1 matching 8 bases. CDR1 GTSNPN and CDR2 SVGIG come from the germline V gene (reference sequence). This CDR3 is 17 amino acids long. Unmatched junction bases numbered 12, after V lost 0 bases and J lost 8 bases.

As concerns this clone: Other DNA sequences in this specimen translate into the identical CDR3. J is TRBJ2-7 and V is TRBV19, with 8 nucleotides matching TRBD1. Unmatched junction bases numbered 5, after V lost 3 bases and J lost 4 bases. The CDR3 totals 14 residues. CDR1 and CDR2 from the germline V gene are LNHDA and SQIVND (reference sequence). The CDR3 nucleotides read TGTGCCAGTAGTATCACAGGGGGGAGTTACGAGCAGTACTTC. Its protein product is CASSITGGSYEQYF.

The chain combines TRBV21-1 with TRBJ2-1; whether TRBD1, the table's D call, matches the DNA was not checked. TRBV21-1 is termed a pseudogene. The CDR3 covers 16 residues. CDR3 bases: TGTGCCAGCAGCTTACAACGGACAGGGTGTCTCAATGAGCAGTTCTTC. Translated: CASSLQRTGCLNEQFF.

The chain joins TRBV18 to TRBJ1-1; D possibly corresponds to TRBD1 (5 bases). Germline lookup yields CDR1 KGHSH and CDR2 LQKENI. The CDR3 runs to 14 residues. V shed 5 bases and J shed 4 bases, with 14 bases lying between them. The CDR3 DNA reads as TGTGCCAGCTCAGAAGGGGTAAGGGCCACTGAAGCTTTCTTT. The encoded protein is CASSEGVRATEAFF. Full variable domain (outside the CDR3, taken from reference TRBV18 and TRBJ1-1): NAGVMQNPRHLVRRRGQEARLRCSPMKGHSHVYWYRQLPEEGLKFMVYLQKENIIDESGMPKERFSAEFPKEGPSILRIQQVVRGDSAAYFCASSEGVRATEAFFGQGTRLTVV.

This clone was detected only a few times. V is TRBV30 and J is TRBJ2-4; D is undetermined. This CDR3 region has 13 residues. Germline lookup yields CDR1 GTSNPN and CDR2 SVGIG (reference sequence). V lost 2 bases and J lost 3, with 8 bases in between. The CDR3 coding sequence is TGTGCCTGGAGTCTCTGGGGCAAAAACATTCAGTACTTC. This encodes CAWSLWGKNIQYF.

The V gene is TRBV5-6, the J gene TRBJ1-1, with unresolved D. Trimming removed 1 base at V and 5 bases at J, with 15 bases between. This CDR3 contains 15 residues. Germline V CDR1 and CDR2: SGHDT, YYEEEE. The CDR3 loop reads CASSLLRGLVTEAFF. CDR3 in DNA: TGTGCCAGCAGCTTGCTGAGAGGGCTCGTAACTGAAGCTTTCTTT.

This clone was seen only once. The V and J genes are TRBV29-1 and TRBJ2-1, with 8 bases fitting TRBD2. This CDR3 is 17 amino acids long. The J segment lost 4 bases and the V segment lost 1 base, leaving 12 bases of the junction unmatched. In germline, CDR1 is SQVTM, CDR2 ANQGSEA. CDR3 coding DNA: TGCAGCGTTGAAGGGAACCCACTAGCGGCCCTTTACAATGAGCAGTTCTTC. Its protein is CSVEGNPLAALYNEQFF.

V usage is TRBV27 and J usage is TRBJ2-7; TRBD2 aligns across 13 bases. Losses at the gene ends were 6 bases for V and 6 bases for J; bases not matched to a gene: 8. The CDR3 covers 15 residues. Germline V gene data show CDR1 as MNHEY and CDR2 as SMNVEV (reference sequence). This chain's CDR3 is CASSPGLAGLGEQYF. The DNA of the CDR3 is TGTGCCAGCAGCCCGGGACTAGCGGGACTGGGCGAGCAGTACTTC.

J is TRBJ2-5 and V is TRBV29-1; a possible D gene is TRBD1 (7 bases). The length of the CDR3 is 13 residues. Per the germline V gene, CDR1 is SQVTM and CDR2 is ANQGSEA. Trimming shortened V by 5 bases and J by 5 bases, and 15 bases separated the two germline ends. CDR3 loop: CSVMEGAGETQYF. DNA for the CDR3: TGCAGCGTTATGGAGGGGGCAGGGGAGACCCAGTACTTC.

The gene calls are TRBV21-1 and TRBJ2-4; TRBD2, the D gene given by the table, was not confirmed from the DNA. TRBV21-1 is shown as a pseudogene. This CDR3 has 23 residues. The CDR3 DNA reads as TGTGCCAGCAGCAAAGGACGCCGGACAGGGGGTATTGCGGGAGGGCGCGCCAAAAACATTCAGTACTTC. Its protein is CASSKGRRTGGIAGGRAKNIQYF.

The V call is TRBV6-6, the J call TRBJ2-7; 7 nucleotides agree with TRBD1. This CDR3 is 14 amino acids long. The trim removed 6 bases at V and 4 bases at J, leaving 9 bases unmatched. CDR1 is MNHNY, CDR2 SVGAGI, per germline (reference sequence). The CDR3 nucleotides are TGTGCCAGCAGATCAGGGACAGCGTTTTACGAGCAGTACTTC. This translates into CASRSGTAFYEQYF.

This chain connects TRBV7-9 to TRBJ1-2; unclear D gene. The CDR3 sequence is 13 residues long. V shed 2 bases and J shed 8 bases, with 12 bases lying between them. Germline V gene data show CDR1 as SEHNR and CDR2 as FQNEAQ (reference sequence). The CDR3 loop is CASSLFTAFGYTF. Written as DNA, the CDR3 is TGTGCCAGCAGCTTATTCACTGCATTCGGCTACACCTTC. The entire variable domain, with the rest obtained from reference TRBV7-9 and TRBJ1-2, is as follows: DTGVSQNPRHKITKRGQNVTFRCDPISEHNRLYWYRQTLGQGPEFLTYFQNEAQLEKSRLLSDRFSAERPKGSFSTLEIQRTEQGDSAMYLCASSLFTAFGYTFGSGTRLTVV.

The sample holds one count of this clone. The chain joins TRBV18 to TRBJ1-1; D unclear. Deletions cut 4 bases from V and 1 base from J, with 16 bases between. Germline CDR1 KGHSH, CDR2 LQKENI. CDR3 size: 16 residues. The CDR3 is CASSQSLWQENTEAFF. CDR3 nucleotides: TGTGCCAGCTCACAGAGCCTTTGGCAGGAGAACACTGAAGCTTTCTTT.